Listed here are 9 T cell receptor beta chains from one sample, sequenced in a study of CD8 T cells in Susac syndrome. The RNA, roughly 0.45 to 1 ug, was put through reverse transcription using random hexamers. Each CDR3 protein is one row after TCRdb ran MiXCR on the immunoSEQ multiplex PCR reads. This sample has roughly 190,000 distinct CDR3 sequences, with 93% found just once. Sequenced material: CD4+ T cells from PBMCs. The receptors were sampled from a human donor in good health.

This sequence joins TRBV6-5 and TRBJ1-2; D unresolved. V was shortened by 0 bases and J by 3 bases, with 5 bases between the two germline ends. The V gene's germline CDR1 is MNHEY and CDR2 SVGAGI. The CDR3 covers 13 residues. The CDR3 nucleotides read TGTGCCAGCAGTTACTCTACCCACTATGGCTACACCTTC. As protein: CASSYSTHYGYTF.

The chain carries TRBV19 and TRBJ2-2; D may match TRBD1 or TRBD2 (5 bases each). CDR1 LNHDA and CDR2 SQIVND come from the germline V gene (reference sequence). The CDR3 contains 15 residues. V gave up 0 bases and J gave up 5 bases, with 10 bases separating them. Here the CDR3 DNA reads TGTGCCAGTAGTATAGATTTTGGGGGAACCGGGGAGCTGTTTTTT. Amino acid sequence: CASSIDFGGTGELFF.

This rearrangement joins TRBV29-1 to TRBJ2-7, with 7 bases fitting TRBD2. Germline V gene data show CDR1 as SQVTM and CDR2 as ANQGSEA. The CDR3 totals 14 residues. With V trimmed by 6 bases and J by 1 base, 9 bases remained unmatched. The CDR3 protein is CSVGGTVASYEQYF. In DNA, the CDR3 is TGCAGCGTGGGGGGGACGGTGGCTTCCTACGAGCAGTACTTC.

This chain joins TRBV5-1 and TRBJ2-2, with 7 nucleotides matching TRBD1. Germline lookup yields CDR1 SGHRS and CDR2 YFSETQ. This CDR3 comprises 14 residues. V lost 3 bases to trimming and J lost 5 bases; unmatched junction nucleotides: 4. CDR3 residues: CASSSQGRTGELFF. CDR3 nucleotides: TGCGCCAGCAGCTCACAGGGGCGGACCGGGGAGCTGTTTTTT.

As to this clonotype: The junction shows a germline mismatch at one end, possibly a read error. The rearrangement joins TRBV11-1 to TRBJ2-6; D remains ambiguous. Germline CDR1 and CDR2: SGHAT and FQDESV (reference sequence). The CDR3 extends over 15 amino acids. CDR3 sequence: CASSQAGSRANVLTF. In DNA, the CDR3 is TGTGCCAGCAGCCAAGCCGGCTCTAGGGCCAACGTCCTGACTTTC.

V is TRBV3-1 and J is TRBJ2-2; 11 nucleotides line up with TRBD2. CDR3 length: 17 residues. CDR1 and CDR2 from the germline V gene are LGHDT and YNNKEL (reference sequence). The J segment lost 8 bases and the V segment lost 0 bases, leaving 8 bases of the junction unmatched. Here the CDR3 DNA reads TGTGCCAGCAGCCAAGATATCCTAGCGGGGGGCGCGGGGGAGCTGTTTTTT. This translates into CASSQDILAGGAGELFF. Looking up the rest from reference TRBV3-1 and TRBJ2-2 gives the full variable domain: DTAVSQTPKYLVTQMGNDKSIKCEQNLGHDTMYWYKQDSKKFLKIMFSYNNKELIINETVPNRFSPKSPDKAHLNLHINSLELGDSAVYFCASSQDILAGGAGELFFGEGSRLTVL.

V gene TRBV27 combines with J gene TRBJ2-1, with 10 bases lining up with TRBD2. V dropped 5 bases and J dropped 5; count of bases not matched to a gene: 6. Per germline, CDR1 MNHEY and CDR2 SMNVEV (reference sequence). This CDR3 has 15 amino acids. The DNA of the CDR3 is TGTGCCAGCAGTGAAGCGGGGGGGCGAAACAATGAGCAGTTCTTC. It encodes CASSEAGGRNNEQFF.

V usage is TRBV6-2 or TRBV6-3 and J usage is TRBJ2-3; D might be TRBD2 (5 bases). Trimming took off 7 bases at V and 4 bases at J, with 12 bases between the two ends. The CDR3 runs to 13 residues. Germline loops: CDR1 MNHEY, CDR2 SVGEGT. In nucleotides, the CDR3 is TGTGCCAGCAAACGGGCTAGCTCAGATACGCAGTATTTT. This sequence encodes CASKRASSDTQYF.

The chain employs TRBV12-3 or TRBV12-4 and TRBJ2-3, with D unresolved. This CDR3 has 15 amino acids. With 1 base removed from V and 1 base from J, the gap between germline ends came to 9 bases. The CDR3 sequence: CASSLERRRTDTQYF. CDR3 nucleotide sequence: TGTGCCAGCAGTTTAGAACGGAGACGCACAGATACGCAGTATTTT.